This TCR beta chain was recovered during a study of OX40 agonist ivuxolimab in advanced cancers. Study background: Therapy given before enrollment (anti-PD-1, anti-PD-L1 or anti-CTLA-4) was allowed, and 40% had some. General observations from the study: Some of the nonresponding patients also showed low levels of normalized T-cell clonal expansion.

Blood specimens came from baseline, cycle 4 day 1, and cycle 7 day 1. The table came from immunoSEQ multiplex PCR; TCRdb's copy has only in-frame clones and leaves some out. The sample contains more than 60,000 clones, around 84% of which appear only once. Trimming cost V 4 bases and J 1 base; bases outside gene matches: 3. This CDR3 spans 15 amino acids. Germline V CDR1 and CDR2: SGHNT, YYREEE (reference sequence). For this clone: Its target is not known.

The input for sequencing was CD4+ or CD8+ T cells sorted from blood, taken in a trial of the OX40 agonist ivuxolimab. This rearrangement joins TRBV5-4 to TRBJ2-2; 8 nucleotides match TRBD2. This receptor was obtained from an adult with an advanced solid tumor such as melanoma, head and neck, liver or kidney cancer. The CDR3 sequence is CASSPTSGNTGELFF. The CDR3 region has the DNA TGTGCCAGCAGCCCAACTAGCGGGAACACCGGGGAGCTGTTTTTT. The full variable domain, completed using reference TRBV5-4 and TRBJ2-2, is ETGVTQSPTHLIKTRGQQVTLRCSSQSGHNTVSWYQQALGQGPQFIFQYYREEENGRGNFPPRFSGLQFPNYSSELNVNALELDDSALYLCASSPTSGNTGELFFGEGSRLTVL.